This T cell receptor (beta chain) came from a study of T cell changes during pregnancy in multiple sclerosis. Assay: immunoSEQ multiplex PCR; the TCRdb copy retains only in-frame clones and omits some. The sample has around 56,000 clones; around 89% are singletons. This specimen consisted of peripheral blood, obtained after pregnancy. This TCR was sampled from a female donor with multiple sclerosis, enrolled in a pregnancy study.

The CDR3, as DNA: TGTGCCAGCAGTTCCCAGCGGGGGGCGGGGGAGCAGTTCTTC. As protein: CASSSQRGAGEQFF. V gene TRBV28 combines with J gene TRBJ2-1; 9 nucleotides line up with TRBD2. CDR1 and CDR2 from the germline V gene are MDHEN and SYDVKM. The ends lost 4 bases at V and 10 bases at J; junction bases unmatched: 8. This CDR3 has 14 amino acids.